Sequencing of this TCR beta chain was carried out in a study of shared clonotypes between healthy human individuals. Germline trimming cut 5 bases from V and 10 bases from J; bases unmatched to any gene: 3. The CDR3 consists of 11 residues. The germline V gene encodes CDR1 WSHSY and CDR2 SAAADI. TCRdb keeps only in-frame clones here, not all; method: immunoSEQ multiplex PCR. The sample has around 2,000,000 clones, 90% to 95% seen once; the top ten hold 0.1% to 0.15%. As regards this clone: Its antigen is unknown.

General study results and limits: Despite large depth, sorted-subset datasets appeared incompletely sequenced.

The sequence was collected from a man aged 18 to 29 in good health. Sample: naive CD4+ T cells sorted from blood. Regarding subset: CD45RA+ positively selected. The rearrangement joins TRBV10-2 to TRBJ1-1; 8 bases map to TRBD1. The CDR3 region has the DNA TGCGCCAGCAGTCAGGACAGGGTAGCTTTCTTT. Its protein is CASSQDRVAFF.